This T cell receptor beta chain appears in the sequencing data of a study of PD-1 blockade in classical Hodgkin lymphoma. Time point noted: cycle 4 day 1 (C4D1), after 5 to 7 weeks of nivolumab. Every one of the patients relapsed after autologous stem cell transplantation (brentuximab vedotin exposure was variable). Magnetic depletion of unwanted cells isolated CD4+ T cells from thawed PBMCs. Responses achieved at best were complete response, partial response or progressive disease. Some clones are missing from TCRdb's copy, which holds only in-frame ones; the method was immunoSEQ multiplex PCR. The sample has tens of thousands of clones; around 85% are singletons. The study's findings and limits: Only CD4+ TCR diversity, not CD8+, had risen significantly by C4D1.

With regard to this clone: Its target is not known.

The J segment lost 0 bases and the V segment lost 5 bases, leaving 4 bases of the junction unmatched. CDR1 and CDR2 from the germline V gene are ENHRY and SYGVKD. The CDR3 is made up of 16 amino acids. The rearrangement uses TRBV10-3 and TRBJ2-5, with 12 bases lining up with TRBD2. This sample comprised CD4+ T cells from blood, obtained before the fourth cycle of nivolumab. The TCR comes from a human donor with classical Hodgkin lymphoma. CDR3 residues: CAISFLAGGNQETQYF. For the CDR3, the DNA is TGTGCCATCAGTTTCCTAGCGGGGGGGAACCAAGAGACCCAGTACTTC.